Listed below are T cell receptor beta chains from one sample, sequenced in a study of technical replicates of blood from several donors. The table came from immunoSEQ multiplex PCR; TCRdb's copy has only in-frame clones and leaves some out. The sample has under 95,000 clones, around 92% seen once. Sequencing was performed on T cells isolated from PBMCs. These receptors were taken from a human donor in good health. CDR3s include the opening cysteine and the closing phenylalanine or tryptophan. Fields, in order: clone size, J gene, D gene, CDR3 length, V gene, CDR3 DNA, CDR3 protein. The D gene is left open where the match is weak. Clone size appears in some rows only: once, few, many, or a class for an expanded clone.

abundance: .
j_gene: TRBJ1-5
d_gene: .
len: 14
v_gene: TRBV5-1
CDR3nt: TGCGCCAGCAGCTTGGAAGGGGGGGATCAGCCCCAGCATTTT
CDR3aa: CASSLEGGDQPQHF

abundance: .
j_gene: TRBJ1-1
d_gene: .
len: 12
v_gene: TRBV6-1
CDR3nt: TGTGCCAGCAACAGGGCAAACACTGAAGCTTTCTTT
CDR3aa: CASNRANTEAFF

abundance: .
j_gene: TRBJ1-1
d_gene: .
len: 17
v_gene: TRBV23-1
CDR3nt: TGCGCCAGCAGTCAATCGAAAACGCAGGGGATAGGCACTGAAGCTTTCTTT
CDR3aa: CASSQSKTQGIGTEAFF

abundance: .
j_gene: TRBJ2-7
d_gene: TRBD1
len: 13
v_gene: TRBV29-1
CDR3nt: TGCAGCGTCACCGGGACAGGGCCCTACGAGCAGTACTTC
CDR3aa: CSVTGTGPYEQYF

abundance: .
j_gene: TRBJ2-7
d_gene: .
len: 11
v_gene: TRBV6-5
CDR3nt: TGTGCCAGCAGTTTAGGGGGCGAGCAGTACTTC
CDR3aa: CASSLGGEQYF

abundance: .
j_gene: TRBJ2-7
d_gene: .
len: 13
v_gene: TRBV27
CDR3nt: TGTGCCAGCAGTTTATCAAGGAGCCGCGAGCAGTACTTC
CDR3aa: CASSLSRSREQYF

abundance: .
j_gene: TRBJ2-2
d_gene: TRBD2
len: 16
v_gene: TRBV6-1
CDR3nt: TGTGCCAGCAGTGAAGTCCTAGCGGGCCTGACCGGGGAGCTGTTTTTT
CDR3aa: CASSEVLAGLTGELFF

abundance: .
j_gene: TRBJ1-1
d_gene: .
len: 12
v_gene: TRBV21-1
CDR3nt: TGTGCCAGCAGCCCAAGCCGCACTGAAGCTTTCTTT
CDR3aa: CASSPSRTEAFF

abundance: .
j_gene: TRBJ2-3
d_gene: .
len: 15
v_gene: TRBV19
CDR3nt: TGTGCCAGTAGTGGTAGGACAAGTAACACAGATACGCAGTATTTT
CDR3aa: CASSGRTSNTDTQYF

abundance: .
j_gene: TRBJ1-4
d_gene: .
len: 13
v_gene: TRBV19
CDR3nt: TGTGCCAGTAGTACAACAACTAATGAAAAACTGTTTTTT
CDR3aa: CASSTTTNEKLFF

abundance: .
j_gene: TRBJ2-1
d_gene: TRBD1
len: 14
v_gene: TRBV19
CDR3nt: TGTGCCAGTATGCAGGGGGCGGCATACAATGAGCAGTTCTTC
CDR3aa: CASMQGAAYNEQFF

abundance: few
j_gene: TRBJ2-3
d_gene: TRBD2
len: 16
v_gene: TRBV6-6
CDR3nt: TGTGCCAGCAGGTCCGGACTAGCGGGAGTAGTGGATACGCAGTATTTT
CDR3aa: CASRSGLAGVVDTQYF

abundance: .
j_gene: TRBJ2-7
d_gene: .
len: 15
v_gene: TRBV5-6
CDR3nt: TGTGCCAGCAGCTTGGGATGGACAGTGGCCTACGAGCAGTACTTC
CDR3aa: CASSLGWTVAYEQYF

abundance: .
j_gene: TRBJ2-5
d_gene: TRBD2
len: 16
v_gene: TRBV7-3
CDR3nt: TGTGCCAGCAGCTTATCATTGCTAGCGGGAGGAGAGACCCAGTACTTC
CDR3aa: CASSLSLLAGGETQYF

abundance: .
j_gene: TRBJ2-4
d_gene: TRBD1
len: 17
v_gene: TRBV15
CDR3nt: TGTGCCACCAGCACCGGGGCCTGGACAGGGACAGAAAACATTCAGTACTTC
CDR3aa: CATSTGAWTGTENIQYF

abundance: .
j_gene: TRBJ1-2
d_gene: .
len: 15
v_gene: TRBV9
CDR3nt: TGTGCCAGCAGCGTAAGCTTACAGGGAATGAATGGCTACACCTTC
CDR3aa: CASSVSLQGMNGYTF

abundance: .
j_gene: TRBJ2-2
d_gene: TRBD1
len: 16
v_gene: TRBV25-1
CDR3nt: TGTGCCAGCAGTCTACTACAGGGGGCGAACACCGGGGAGCTGTTTTTT
CDR3aa: CASSLLQGANTGELFF

abundance: few
j_gene: TRBJ2-7
d_gene: TRBD2
len: 14
v_gene: TRBV9
CDR3nt: TGTGCCAGCAGCGTAGGCGGGAGCTCCTACGAGCAGTACTTC
CDR3aa: CASSVGGSSYEQYF

abundance: once
j_gene: TRBJ2-3
d_gene: TRBD2
len: 18
v_gene: TRBV7-8
CDR3nt: TGTGCCAGCAGCTTAGGGGATTTTCCGCTAGCGGAAACAGATACGCAGTATTTT
CDR3aa: CASSLGDFPLAETDTQYF

abundance: .
j_gene: TRBJ2-7
d_gene: TRBD1
len: 13
v_gene: TRBV28
CDR3nt: TGTGCCAGCAGTTGGGACAGGGGCTACGAGCAGTACTTC
CDR3aa: CASSWDRGYEQYF

abundance: .
j_gene: TRBJ2-7
d_gene: TRBD2
len: 14
v_gene: TRBV28
CDR3nt: TGTGCCGTAGGTAGCGGGACTAGCATCGACGAGCAGTACTTC
CDR3aa: CAVGSGTSIDEQYF

abundance: .
j_gene: TRBJ2-7
d_gene: TRBD1
len: 14
v_gene: TRBV5-1
CDR3nt: TGCGCCAGCAGCCAGGACAGGGAAAGGTACGAGCAGTACTTC
CDR3aa: CASSQDRERYEQYF

abundance: .
j_gene: TRBJ1-2
d_gene: TRBD1
len: 14
v_gene: TRBV27
CDR3nt: TGTGCCAGCAGTTTCGGGACAGGCACCTATGGCTACACCTTC
CDR3aa: CASSFGTGTYGYTF

abundance: .
j_gene: TRBJ2-7
d_gene: .
len: 15
v_gene: TRBV30
CDR3nt: TGTGCCTGGAGTCCCTTAGTACTAGCTTTAGGCGAGCAGTACTTC
CDR3aa: CAWSPLVLALGEQYF

abundance: once
j_gene: TRBJ2-2
d_gene: .
len: 12
v_gene: TRBV6-5
CDR3nt: TGTGCCAGCCGCCAATCTAACGGGGAGCTGTTTTTT
CDR3aa: CASRQSNGELFF

abundance: .
j_gene: TRBJ2-7
d_gene: TRBD1
len: 16
v_gene: TRBV28
CDR3nt: TGTGCCAGCAGTGAAACCGGGACAGGGACGTTCTACGAGCAGTACTTC
CDR3aa: CASSETGTGTFYEQYF

abundance: .
j_gene: TRBJ2-1
d_gene: .
len: 16
v_gene: TRBV11-3
CDR3nt: TGTGCCAGCAGCTTAGGGGGGTGGGAAGGGGACACTGAGCAGTTCTTC
CDR3aa: CASSLGGWEGDTEQFF

abundance: .
j_gene: TRBJ1-3
d_gene: .
len: 15
v_gene: TRBV6-1
CDR3nt: TGTGCCAGCAGTGTCTGGGGGGGCTCTGGAAACACCATATATTTT
CDR3aa: CASSVWGGSGNTIYF

abundance: .
j_gene: TRBJ2-1
d_gene: TRBD2
len: 15
v_gene: TRBV2
CDR3nt: TGTGCCAGCAGCCCTGGCGCGGGAGTGGTCTTAGAGCAGTTCTTC
CDR3aa: CASSPGAGVVLEQFF

abundance: .
j_gene: TRBJ2-7
d_gene: .
len: 14
v_gene: TRBV5-1
CDR3nt: TGCGCCAGCAGCTTGGATCCCGGGGTCTACGAGCAGTACTTC
CDR3aa: CASSLDPGVYEQYF

abundance: .
j_gene: TRBJ2-2
d_gene: TRBD2
len: 16
v_gene: TRBV4-2
CDR3nt: TGTGCCAGCAGCCAAGAGGGACTAGCGGGAGCCGGGGAGCTGTTTTTT
CDR3aa: CASSQEGLAGAGELFF

abundance: once
j_gene: TRBJ1-2
d_gene: .
len: 12
v_gene: TRBV5-1
CDR3nt: TGCGCCAGCAGCGGGAGGAGGTACGGCTACACCTTC
CDR3aa: CASSGRRYGYTF

abundance: .
j_gene: TRBJ2-1
d_gene: TRBD1
len: 19
v_gene: TRBV10-3
CDR3nt: TGTGCCATCAGTGGGCCCGGGACAGGGATTAATCGACTAGTGAATGAGCAGTTCTTC
CDR3aa: CAISGPGTGINRLVNEQFF

abundance: .
j_gene: TRBJ1-5
d_gene: .
len: 14
v_gene: TRBV2
CDR3nt: TGTGCCAGCAGTGCGGCGGGGGTCAATCAGCCCCAGCATTTT
CDR3aa: CASSAAGVNQPQHF

abundance: .
j_gene: TRBJ2-1
d_gene: TRBD1
len: 15
v_gene: TRBV18
CDR3nt: TGTGCCAGCTCACCTTTAGGGGGCTGGGACAATGAGCAGTTCTTC
CDR3aa: CASSPLGGWDNEQFF

abundance: .
j_gene: TRBJ1-1
d_gene: .
len: 16
v_gene: TRBV18
CDR3nt: TGTGCCAGCTCCCCCCCTAGGGGAACCATGAACACTGAAGCTTTCTTT
CDR3aa: CASSPPRGTMNTEAFF

abundance: many
j_gene: TRBJ2-6
d_gene: .
len: 16
v_gene: TRBV4-3
CDR3nt: TGCGCCAGCAGCCAAGATGGGAGCTCTGGGGCCAACGTCCTGACTTTC
CDR3aa: CASSQDGSSGANVLTF

abundance: once
j_gene: TRBJ1-1
d_gene: TRBD1
len: 15
v_gene: TRBV7-8
CDR3nt: TGTGCCAGCAGCGAAATTTACAGGGGGAACACTGAAGCTTTCTTT
CDR3aa: CASSEIYRGNTEAFF

abundance: .
j_gene: TRBJ1-3
d_gene: .
len: 14
v_gene: TRBV19
CDR3nt: TGTGCCAGTAGTATCGGAGGGCTGAGAAACACCATATATTTT
CDR3aa: CASSIGGLRNTIYF